In its sample, the clone carrying this T cell receptor (beta chain) was seen many times. The antigen is not known. Per germline, CDR1 SGHVS and CDR2 FQNEAQ. The CDR3 has 16 amino acids. V lost 4 bases to trimming and J lost 3 bases; unmatched junction nucleotides: 6. This record comes from a study of T cells in Graves' hyperthyroidism and ophthalmopathy. Those with hyperthyroidism were 18 to 65 years old, newly diagnosed, and ill for under 2 months. Authors of the study amplified TCR beta CDR3 regions from RNA transcripts. The HTBI primer set served for first-round RT-PCR of the TCR CDR3. TCRdb independently ran MiXCR on the multiplex PCR reads; one entry per CDR3 protein. The sample lists some 600,000 distinct CDR3 sequences; about 15% were seen once. Study-level findings and limits: By a 13 V-J model, ophthalmopathy was set apart from stable hyperthyroidism. Ophthalmopathy onset followed model prediction by a median roughly 6.5 months.

Sequenced sample: blood. The V and J genes are TRBV7-8 and TRBJ1-2; 12 bases map to TRBD1. The source is a woman in her twenties or thirties with Graves' hyperthyroidism that later progressed to Graves' ophthalmopathy. CDR3 sequence (DNA): TGTGCCAGCAGCTATCCCGGGACAGGGGGCCACTATGGCTACACCTTC. Protein sequence: CASSYPGTGGHYGYTF.